This T cell receptor (beta chain) came from a study of cytomegalovirus exposure and HLA in healthy donors. As for the study in general: Some 180 million T cells yielded more than 90 million unique TCR beta sequences in earlier analysis.

The germline V gene has CDR1 SGHVS and CDR2 FNYEAQ. The CDR3 consists of 15 residues. J was trimmed by 5 bases and V by 1 base; bases with no gene match: 6. Amplification used 60 Vbeta primers and 13 Jbeta primers. Some clones are missing from TCRdb's copy, which holds only in-frame ones; the method was immunoSEQ multiplex PCR. The data contain some 150,000 clones, around 81% of them singletons. This clone was counted between two and nine times. Its antigen is unknown. Notes on the study in general: As a later analysis revealed, the rate of TCR association differed by HLA locus, with DRB1 most and HLA-C fewest. Previously analyzed data showed that most TCR beta V segments were productive at a frequency of about 87% or about 30%. The Asian-associated ancestry cluster reportedly had fewer N-insertions than the approximately 630-donor mean in a later analysis.

Sequenced: PBMCs. This clonotype was sampled from a woman aged 40 to 50 in good health and CMV-seropositive. The chain carries TRBV7-6 and TRBJ2-5; 8 bases are a match to TRBD1. CDR3: CASSLVGTGGETQYF. In DNA, the CDR3 is TGTGCCAGCAGCTTAGTCGGGACAGGAGGCGAGACCCAGTACTTC.